This TCR beta chain was sequenced during a study of shared clonotypes between healthy human individuals. General study findings and limits: As a rule, naive subsets had a larger estimated richness than memory subsets.

The genomic DNA of each subset was split evenly across several immunoSEQ plates. Some clones are missing from TCRdb's copy, which holds only in-frame ones; the method was immunoSEQ multiplex PCR. The sample records around 560,000 clones, around 95% being singletons. On this clone itself: The antigen remains unidentified.

Naive CD8 cells were CD45RO-negative, positively selected for CCR7, excluding terminally differentiated effector memory CD45RA+ cells. Germline CDR1 reads WSHSY; CDR2 reads SAAADI. This CDR3 has 12 amino acids. The V and J ends lost 2 bases and 7 bases respectively, with 6 bases between them. This TCR was recovered from a woman in her twenties or thirties in good health. V is TRBV10-2 and J is TRBJ2-1; D possibly corresponds to TRBD2 (6 bases). Sequencing input: naive CD8+ T cells sorted from blood. In DNA form, the CDR3 reads TGCGCCAGCAGTGAGGCGGGGAATGAGCAGTTCTTC. Its translation is CASSEAGNEQFF.